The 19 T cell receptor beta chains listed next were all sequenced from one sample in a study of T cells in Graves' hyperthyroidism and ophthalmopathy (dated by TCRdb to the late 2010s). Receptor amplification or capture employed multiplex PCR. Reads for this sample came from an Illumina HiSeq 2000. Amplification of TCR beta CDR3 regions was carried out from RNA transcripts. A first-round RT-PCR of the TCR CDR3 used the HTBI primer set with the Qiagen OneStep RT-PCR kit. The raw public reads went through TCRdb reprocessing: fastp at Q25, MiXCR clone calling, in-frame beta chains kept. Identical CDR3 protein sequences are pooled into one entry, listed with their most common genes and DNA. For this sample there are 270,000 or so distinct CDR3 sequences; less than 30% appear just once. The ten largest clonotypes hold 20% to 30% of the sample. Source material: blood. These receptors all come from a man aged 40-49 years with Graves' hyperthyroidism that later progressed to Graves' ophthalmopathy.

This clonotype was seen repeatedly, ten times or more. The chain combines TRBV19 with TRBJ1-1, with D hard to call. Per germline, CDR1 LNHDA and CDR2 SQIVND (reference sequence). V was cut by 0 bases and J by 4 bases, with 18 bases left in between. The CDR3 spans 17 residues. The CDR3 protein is CASSIDLGVDWGTEAFF. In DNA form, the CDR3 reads TGTGCCAGTAGTATAGATCTTGGCGTAGACTGGGGCACTGAAGCTTTCTTT.

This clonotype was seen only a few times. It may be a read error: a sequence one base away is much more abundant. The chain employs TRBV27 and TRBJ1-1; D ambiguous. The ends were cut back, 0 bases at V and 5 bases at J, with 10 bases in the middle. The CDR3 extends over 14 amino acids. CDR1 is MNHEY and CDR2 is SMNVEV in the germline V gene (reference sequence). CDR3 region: CASSLSVWRTEAFF. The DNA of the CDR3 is TGTGCCAGCAGTTTATCGGTATGGAGGACTGAAGCTTTCTTT.

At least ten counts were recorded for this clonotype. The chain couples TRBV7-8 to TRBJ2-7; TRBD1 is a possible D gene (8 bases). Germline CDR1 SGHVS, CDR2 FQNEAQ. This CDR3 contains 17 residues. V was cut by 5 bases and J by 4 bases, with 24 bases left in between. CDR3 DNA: TGTGCCAGCAGCAAATACCCCGGGGGGACAGGCACATACGAGCAGTACTTC. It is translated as CASSKYPGGTGTYEQYF.

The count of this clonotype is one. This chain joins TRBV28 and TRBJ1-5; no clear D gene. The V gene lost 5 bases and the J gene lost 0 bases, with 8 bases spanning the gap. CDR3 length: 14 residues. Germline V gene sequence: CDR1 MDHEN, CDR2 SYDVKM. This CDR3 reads CASSNLFSNQPQHF. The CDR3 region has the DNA TGTGCCAGCAGTAACTTATTTAGCAATCAGCCCCAGCATTTT. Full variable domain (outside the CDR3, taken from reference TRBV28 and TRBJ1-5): DVKVTQSSRYLVKRTGEKVFLECVQDMDHENMFWYRQDPGLGLRLIYFSYDVKMKEKGDIPEGYSVSREKKERFSLILESASTNQTSMYLCASSNLFSNQPQHFGDGTRLSIL.

The CDR3 DNA is TGTGCCAGCAGCTCCGCAAGCGGGATGGCCTACGAGCAGTACTTC. This gives the protein CASSSASGMAYEQYF. The chain links TRBV7-9 to TRBJ2-7, with 7 positions matching TRBD2. CDR3 length equals 15 residues. Germline V gives CDR1 SEHNR, CDR2 FQNEAQ (reference sequence). The junction had 8 bases not matched to a gene; V was cut back by 4 bases and J by 2 bases.

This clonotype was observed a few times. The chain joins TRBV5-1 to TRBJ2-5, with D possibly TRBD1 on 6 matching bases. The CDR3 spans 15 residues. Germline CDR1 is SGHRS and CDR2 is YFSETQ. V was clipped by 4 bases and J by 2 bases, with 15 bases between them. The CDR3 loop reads CASSRTPDSQETQYF. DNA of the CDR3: TGCGCCAGCAGCCGTACCCCGGACAGTCAAGAGACCCAGTACTTC.

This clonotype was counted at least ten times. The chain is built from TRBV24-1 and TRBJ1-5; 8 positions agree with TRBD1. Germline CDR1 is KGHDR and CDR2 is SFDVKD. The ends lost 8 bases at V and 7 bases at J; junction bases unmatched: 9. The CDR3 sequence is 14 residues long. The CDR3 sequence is CATNPTGEDQPQHF. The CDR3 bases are TGTGCCACCAACCCGACAGGGGAGGACCAGCCCCAGCATTTT.

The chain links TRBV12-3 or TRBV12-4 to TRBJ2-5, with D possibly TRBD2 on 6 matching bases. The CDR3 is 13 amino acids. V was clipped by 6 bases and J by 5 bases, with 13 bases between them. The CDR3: CASSPTAGETQYF. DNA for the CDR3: TGTGCCAGCAGCCCCACGGCGGGGGAGACCCAGTACTTC.

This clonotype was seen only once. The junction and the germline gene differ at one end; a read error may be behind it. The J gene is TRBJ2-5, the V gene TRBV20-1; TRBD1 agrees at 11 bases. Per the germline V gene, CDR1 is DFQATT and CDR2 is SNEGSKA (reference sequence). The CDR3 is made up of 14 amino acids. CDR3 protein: CSARDRGSQETQHF. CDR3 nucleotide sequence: TGCAGTGCTCGGGACAGGGGGTCCCAAGAGACCCAGCACTTC.

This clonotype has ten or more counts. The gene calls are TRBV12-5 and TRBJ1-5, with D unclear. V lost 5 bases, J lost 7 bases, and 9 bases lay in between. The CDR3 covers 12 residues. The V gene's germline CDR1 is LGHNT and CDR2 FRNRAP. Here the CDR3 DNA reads TGTGCTAGTGGTCCAATCCTCCAGCCCCAGCATTTT. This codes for CASGPILQPQHF.

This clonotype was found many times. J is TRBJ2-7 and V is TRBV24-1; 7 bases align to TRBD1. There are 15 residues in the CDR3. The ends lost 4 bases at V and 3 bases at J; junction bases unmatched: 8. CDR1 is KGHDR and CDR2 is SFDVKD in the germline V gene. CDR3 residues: CATSEAGTEIYEQYF. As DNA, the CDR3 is TGTGCCACCAGTGAAGCCGGGACAGAGATCTACGAGCAGTACTTC.

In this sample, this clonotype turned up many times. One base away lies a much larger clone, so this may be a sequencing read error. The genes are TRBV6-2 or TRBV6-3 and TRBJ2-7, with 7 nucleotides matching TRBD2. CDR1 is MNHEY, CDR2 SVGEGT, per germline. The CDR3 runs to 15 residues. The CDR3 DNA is TGTGCCAGCACTGGGGCGGCAGCGGGGATCTACGAGCGGTACTTC. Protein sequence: CASTGAAAGIYERYF.

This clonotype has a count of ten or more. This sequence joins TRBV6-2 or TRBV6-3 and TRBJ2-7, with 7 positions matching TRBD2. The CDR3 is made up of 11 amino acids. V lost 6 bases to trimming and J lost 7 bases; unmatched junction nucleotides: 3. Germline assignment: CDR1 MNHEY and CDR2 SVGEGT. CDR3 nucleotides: TGTGCCAGCAGAGGGACTAATGAGCAGTACTTC. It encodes CASRGTNEQYF.

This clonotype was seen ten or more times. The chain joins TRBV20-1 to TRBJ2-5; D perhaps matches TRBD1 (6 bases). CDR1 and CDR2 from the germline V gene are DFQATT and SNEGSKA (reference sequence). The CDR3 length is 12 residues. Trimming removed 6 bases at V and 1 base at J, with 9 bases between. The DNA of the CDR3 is TGCAGTGCAAACAGGGTCCAAGAGACCCAGTACTTC. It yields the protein CSANRVQETQYF.

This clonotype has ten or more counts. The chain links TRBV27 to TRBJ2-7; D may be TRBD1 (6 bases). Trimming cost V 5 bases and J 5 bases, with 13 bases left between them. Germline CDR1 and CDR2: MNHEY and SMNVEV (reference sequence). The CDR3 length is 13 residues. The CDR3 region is CASSVSRGHEQYF. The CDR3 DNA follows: TGTGCCAGCAGTGTCTCCAGGGGACACGAGCAGTACTTC.

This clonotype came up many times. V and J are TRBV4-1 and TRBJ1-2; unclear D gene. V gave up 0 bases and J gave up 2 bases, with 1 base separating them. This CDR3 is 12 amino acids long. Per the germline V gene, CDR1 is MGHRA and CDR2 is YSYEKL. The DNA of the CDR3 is TGCGCCAGCAGCCAAGAGAACTATGGCTACACCTTC. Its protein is CASSQENYGYTF.

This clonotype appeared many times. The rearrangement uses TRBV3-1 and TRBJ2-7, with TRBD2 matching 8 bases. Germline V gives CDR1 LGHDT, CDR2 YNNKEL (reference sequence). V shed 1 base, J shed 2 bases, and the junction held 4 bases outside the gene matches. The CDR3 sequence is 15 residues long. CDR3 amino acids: CASSQGPGGTYEQYF. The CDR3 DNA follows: TGTGCCAGCAGCCAAGGGCCGGGAGGGACCTACGAGCAGTACTTC.

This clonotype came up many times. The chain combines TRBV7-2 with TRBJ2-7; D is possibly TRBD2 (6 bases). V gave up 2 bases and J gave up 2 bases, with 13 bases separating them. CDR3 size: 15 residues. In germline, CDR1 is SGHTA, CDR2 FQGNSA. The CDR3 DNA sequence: TGTGCCAGCAGCTTACCAAGCGGGTCAGCCTACGAGCAGTACTTC. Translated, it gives CASSLPSGSAYEQYF.

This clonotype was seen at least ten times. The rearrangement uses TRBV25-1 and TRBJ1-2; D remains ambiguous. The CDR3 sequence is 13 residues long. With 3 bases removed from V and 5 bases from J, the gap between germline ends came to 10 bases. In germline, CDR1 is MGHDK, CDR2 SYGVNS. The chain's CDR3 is CASSEPGRYGYTF. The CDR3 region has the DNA TGTGCCAGCAGTGAGCCGGGTCGGTATGGCTACACCTTC.